The clone carrying this T cell receptor beta chain was seen a few times. The target antigen is unknown. The data belong to a study of cytomegalovirus exposure and HLA in healthy donors. With 60 Vbeta and 13 Jbeta primers, the PCR was carried out. Only in-frame clones appear in the TCRdb table, and some are missing; sequencing was by immunoSEQ multiplex PCR. The sample records over 80,000 clones, 65% to 75% being singletons. Donors consisted of healthy bone marrow donors. The study, taken as a whole, reports: HLA-A and HLA-B allele assignments for most subjects were reportedly predicted accurately using TCR beta sequences. Later analysis associated a missense DCLRE1C variant with TCR beta V- and J-gene trimming. It was assumed in the presence/absence analyses that sequencing depth was roughly uniform across donors.

V was clipped by 3 bases and J by 7 bases, with 14 bases between them. Germline V CDR1 and CDR2: SGHNT, YYREEE (reference sequence). There are 15 residues in the CDR3. This sequence joins TRBV5-4 and TRBJ1-6; D is possibly TRBD1 (5 bases). The receptor's source is a female donor in good health and CMV-seropositive. Sequencing was carried out using PBMCs. This CDR3 is CASSSSGRANSPLHF. CDR3 coding DNA: TGTGCCAGCAGCTCATCAGGCAGGGCCAATTCACCCCTCCACTTT.